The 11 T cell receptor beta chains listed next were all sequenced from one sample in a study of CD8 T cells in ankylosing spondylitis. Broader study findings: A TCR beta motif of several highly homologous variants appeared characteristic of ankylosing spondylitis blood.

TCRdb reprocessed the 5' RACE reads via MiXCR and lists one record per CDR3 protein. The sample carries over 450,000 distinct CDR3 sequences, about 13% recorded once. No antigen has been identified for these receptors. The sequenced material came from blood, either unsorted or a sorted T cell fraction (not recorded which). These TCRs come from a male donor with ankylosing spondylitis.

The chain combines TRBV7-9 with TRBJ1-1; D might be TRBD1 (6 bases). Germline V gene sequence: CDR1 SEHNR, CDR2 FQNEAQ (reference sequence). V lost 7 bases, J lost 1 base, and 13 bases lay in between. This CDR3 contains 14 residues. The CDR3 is CASTPGDANTEAFF. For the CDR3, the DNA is TGTGCCAGCACCCCAGGGGATGCGAACACTGAAGCTTTCTTT.

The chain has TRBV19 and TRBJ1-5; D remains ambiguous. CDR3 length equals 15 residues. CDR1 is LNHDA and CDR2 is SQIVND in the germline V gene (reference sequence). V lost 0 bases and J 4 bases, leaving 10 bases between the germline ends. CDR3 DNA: TGTGCCAGTAGTATAGATGTCTTGGGGAATCAGCCCCAGCATTTT. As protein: CASSIDVLGNQPQHF.

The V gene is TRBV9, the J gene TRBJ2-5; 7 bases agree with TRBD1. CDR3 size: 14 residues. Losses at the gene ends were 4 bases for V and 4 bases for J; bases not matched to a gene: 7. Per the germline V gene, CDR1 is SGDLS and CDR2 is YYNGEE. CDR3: CASSPQGHGETQYF. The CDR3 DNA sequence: TGTGCCAGCAGCCCACAGGGGCATGGAGAGACCCAGTACTTC.

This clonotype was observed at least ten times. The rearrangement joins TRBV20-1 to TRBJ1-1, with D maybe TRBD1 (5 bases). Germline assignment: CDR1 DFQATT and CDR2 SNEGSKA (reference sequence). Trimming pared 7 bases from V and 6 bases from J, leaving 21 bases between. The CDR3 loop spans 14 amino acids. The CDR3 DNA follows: TGCAGTGTTTTAAAACCCGGCAAGGGGTCTGAAGCTTTCTTT. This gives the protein CSVLKPGKGSEAFF.

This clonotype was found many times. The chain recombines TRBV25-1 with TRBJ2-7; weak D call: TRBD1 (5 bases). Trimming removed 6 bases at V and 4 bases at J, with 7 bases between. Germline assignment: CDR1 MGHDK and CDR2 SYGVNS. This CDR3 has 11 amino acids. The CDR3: CASSDSYEQYV. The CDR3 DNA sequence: TGTGCCAGCAGCGACAGTTACGAGCAGTACGTC.

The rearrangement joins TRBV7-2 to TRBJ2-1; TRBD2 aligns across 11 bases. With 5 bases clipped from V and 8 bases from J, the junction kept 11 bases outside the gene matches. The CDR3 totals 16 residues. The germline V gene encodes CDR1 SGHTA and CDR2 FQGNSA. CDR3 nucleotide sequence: TGTGCCAGCAGCCGCATTAGCGGGAGGGCCGGGGATGAGCAGTTCTTC. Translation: CASSRISGRAGDEQFF.

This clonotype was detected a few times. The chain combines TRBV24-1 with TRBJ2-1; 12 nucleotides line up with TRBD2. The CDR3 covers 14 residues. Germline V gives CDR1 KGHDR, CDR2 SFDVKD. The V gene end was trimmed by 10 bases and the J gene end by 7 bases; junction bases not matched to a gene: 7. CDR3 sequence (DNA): TGTGCCACGAAGGGGCTAGCGGGGGGGAATGAGCAGTTCTTC. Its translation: CATKGLAGGNEQFF.

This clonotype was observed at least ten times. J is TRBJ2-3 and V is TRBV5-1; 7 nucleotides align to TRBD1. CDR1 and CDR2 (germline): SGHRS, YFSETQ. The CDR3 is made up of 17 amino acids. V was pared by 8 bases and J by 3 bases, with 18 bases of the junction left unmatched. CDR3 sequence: CASTKIPGTAVTDTQYF. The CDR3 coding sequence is TGCGCCAGTACTAAGATTCCCGGGACAGCAGTAACAGATACGCAGTATTTT.

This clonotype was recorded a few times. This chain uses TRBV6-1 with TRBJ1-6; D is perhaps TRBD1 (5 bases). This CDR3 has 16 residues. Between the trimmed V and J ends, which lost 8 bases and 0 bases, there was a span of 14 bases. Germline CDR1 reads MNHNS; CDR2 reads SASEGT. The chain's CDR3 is CASRAWGGSYNSPLHF. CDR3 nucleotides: TGTGCCAGCCGAGCGTGGGGGGGCTCCTATAATTCACCCCTCCACTTT.

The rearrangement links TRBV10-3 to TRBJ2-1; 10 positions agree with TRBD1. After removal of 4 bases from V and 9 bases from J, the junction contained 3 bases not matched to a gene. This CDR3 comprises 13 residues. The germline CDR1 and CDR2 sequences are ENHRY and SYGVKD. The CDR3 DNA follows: TGTGCCATCAGTGGGGACAGGGGAGGTGAGCAGTTCTTC. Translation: CAISGDRGGEQFF.

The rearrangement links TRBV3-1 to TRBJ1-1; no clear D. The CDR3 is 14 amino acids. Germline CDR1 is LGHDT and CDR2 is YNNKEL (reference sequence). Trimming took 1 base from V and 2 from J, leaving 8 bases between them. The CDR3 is CASSQGTGNTEAFF. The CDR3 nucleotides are TGTGCCAGCAGCCAAGGCACGGGTAACACTGAAGCTTTCTTT.